This is a list of T cell receptor beta chains from one sample in a study of metastatic and nonmetastatic thyroid tumors. Using MiXCR, TCRdb re-called clones from the PCR reads. The sample records about 29,000 clones, approximately 16% being singletons. The sequenced sample was blood. These receptors were taken from a female donor with papillary thyroid cancer or a benign thyroid nodule (not recorded which). Some clones in this sample may be carry-over from other donors' samples. The CDR3 runs from the conserved cysteine through the conserved F or W. The D gene is left open where the match is weak. Clone sizes are given selectively: once, few, many, or a class where the clone is expanded.

V gene	J gene	clone size	D gene	CDR3 protein
TRBV27	TRBJ2-3	medium-sized	-	CASSLRAASTDTQYF
TRBV7-9	TRBJ2-1	many	-	CASTGAYNEQFF
TRBV19	TRBJ1-2	many	-	CASSIRTANYGYTF
TRBV6-1	TRBJ1-1	medium-sized	-	CASSPDVNTEAFF
TRBV10-3	TRBJ2-7	-	-	CAIRASAEGTYEQYF
TRBV7-9	TRBJ1-1	many	-	CASSLGGSPNTEAFF
TRBV6-1	TRBJ1-2	medium-sized	-	CASIEYGGGYTF
TRBV19	TRBJ2-7	-	TRBD2	CASSPTTGTSGITDQYF
TRBV20-1	TRBJ2-1	many	-	CSAGGRRSYNEQFF
TRBV28	TRBJ2-7	-	TRBD2	CATQTSGRLYEQYF
TRBV2	TRBJ2-7	many	TRBD2	CASSEASGAYEQYF